This is a list of T cell receptor beta chains from one sample in a study of prognosis after radiotherapy for stage I lung cancer. Using its own MiXCR run on the multiplex PCR reads, TCRdb lists one record per CDR3 protein. In the table there are 38,000 or so distinct CDR3 sequences, 24% of which are singletons. This sample comprised PBMCs, obtained before or after stereotactic body radiation therapy (not recorded which). The source is a donor of 50 years or more with non-small cell lung cancer. CDR3s include the opening cysteine and the closing phenylalanine or tryptophan. Fields, in order: CDR3 DNA, CDR3 protein, J gene, clone size, D gene, V gene. A D gene is named only where the DNA matches it firmly. Clone size, where shown, is once, few, many, or a class for clones that have expanded.

TGTGCCAGCGGAAGGGGGCGGTGGACCGGGGAGCTGTTTTTT CASGRGRWTGELFF TRBJ2-2 many TRBD1 TRBV6-1
TGTGCCAGCAGTGAGACAGGGGGAGGAAACACCATATATTTT CASSETGGGNTIYF TRBJ1-3 many TRBD1 TRBV12-3/TRBV12-4
TGCGCCAGCAGTTCCACAGTAGACAATGAGCAGATCTTC CASSSTVDNEQIF TRBJ2-1 . . TRBV6-9
TGTGCCATCAGCAAACTGGGAATGGACTCTGGGGCCAACGTCCTGACTTTC CAISKLGMDSGANVLTF TRBJ2-6 many . TRBV10-3
TGTGCCAGCAGCGTAAGGGGCTATGAGCAGTTCTTC CASSVRGYEQFF TRBJ2-1 many . TRBV9
TGTGCCAGCAGTTCTAGGGCCTCCTCCTACGAGCAGTACTTC CASSSRASSYEQYF TRBJ2-7 many . TRBV6-5
TGTGCCAGCAGTGAAAGGGAAGGTGATAATGCACCACTCCACTTT CASSEREGDNAPLHF TRBJ1-6 once . TRBV6-1
TGTGCCTGGAGTCAGGACACTTTTGATTCACCCCTCCACTTT CAWSQDTFDSPLHF TRBJ1-6 many . TRBV30
TGTGCCACCAGAGACAGTCTGGGCACTGAAGCTTTCTTT CATRDSLGTEAFF TRBJ1-1 many . TRBV24-1
TGTGCCAGCAGCGTAGAGGGGACAGGGATCCTTGGGGAGCTGTTTTTT CASSVEGTGILGELFF TRBJ2-2 many TRBD1 TRBV9
TGTGCCAGCAGCTTATGGGCGCTAGCGGGCCAAGAGACCCAGTACTTC CASSLWALAGQETQYF TRBJ2-5 many TRBD2 TRBV7-8
TGCAGCGTTGACAGTTACAATGAGCAGTTCTTC CSVDSYNEQFF TRBJ2-1 many . TRBV29-1
TGTGCCAGCTCACCAGCGAGCTCCTACAATGAGCAGTTCTTC CASSPASSYNEQFF TRBJ2-1 many . TRBV18
TGTGCCAGCAGCAGGGGAGGTAATTCACCCCTCCACTTT CASSRGGNSPLHF TRBJ1-6 many . TRBV11-3
TGCGCCAGCACCCCGGGAGGGACTAGTCCTGGGGCCAACGTCCTGACTTTC CASTPGGTSPGANVLTF TRBJ2-6 many TRBD2 TRBV5-1
TGTGCCATCAGTGAGTCGACTGGTGGGCGGCCCTATGGCTACACCTTC CAISESTGGRPYGYTF TRBJ1-2 . . TRBV10-3
TGTGCCAGCAGCAGGACAGGTGGGACAGGTAAGCAGTATTTT CASSRTGGTGKQYF TRBJ2-3 . TRBD1 TRBV27
TGTGCCAGTAGAAGACATGGGACAGCGTACCAAGAGACCCAGTACTTC CASRRHGTAYQETQYF TRBJ2-5 many TRBD1 TRBV19
TGTGCCAGCACCCCCACGGGGGCTGCTTACGAGCAGTACTTC CASTPTGAAYEQYF TRBJ2-7 . . TRBV6-8
TGTGCCAGCAGTTCACGGACCGGGGAGCTGTTTTTT CASSSRTGELFF TRBJ2-2 many . TRBV28
TGCAGCGTGGGTGAGGGCAGCTACGAGCAGTACTTC CSVGEGSYEQYF TRBJ2-7 many . TRBV29-1
TGTGCCACCAGCATGGGACTAGCAGGGGATACGCAGTATTTT CATSMGLAGDTQYF TRBJ2-3 many TRBD2 TRBV15
TGTGCCAGCAGTTCCTACACCGGGACTAGCCGAGAGACCCAGTACTTC CASSSYTGTSRETQYF TRBJ2-5 many TRBD2 TRBV12-3/TRBV12-4
TGTGCCATCCCCTTAGAGCACGGGGTAGTCTCCTACAATGAGCAGTTCTTC CAIPLEHGVVSYNEQFF TRBJ2-1 many . TRBV7-9
TGTGCCACCAGCAGTGGTCGGACAGATACGCAGTATTTT CATSSGRTDTQYF TRBJ2-3 many . TRBV15
TGCGCCAGCAGCCCGGGACTAGCGGGGTACCCTTCCTACGAGCAGTACTTC CASSPGLAGYPSYEQYF TRBJ2-7 many TRBD2 TRBV5-1
TGTGCCAGCAGTTTAGCGGGGGGGATTGCAGATACGCAGTATTTT CASSLAGGIADTQYF TRBJ2-3 many TRBD2 TRBV2
TGTGCCAGCAGTTTAATGGGCAGGGGGAACAATCAGCCCCAGCATTTT CASSLMGRGNNQPQHF TRBJ1-5 many TRBD1 TRBV27
TGCAGCGTTGAGGGGAAAAACCGATATGGCTACACCTTC CSVEGKNRYGYTF TRBJ1-2 many . TRBV29-1
TGTGCCAGTAGTATATGGGGGGATATGAACACTGAAGCTTTCTTT CASSIWGDMNTEAFF TRBJ1-1 many . TRBV19
TGTGCCTGGAGCGAAGGGACACCTGGAAACACCATATATTTT CAWSEGTPGNTIYF TRBJ1-3 many . TRBV30
TGTGCCAGCGGCTCTGGAAACACCATATATTTT CASGSGNTIYF TRBJ1-3 many . TRBV7-3
TGTGCCAGCAGCCCCAGAAACACTGAAGCTTTCTTT CASSPRNTEAFF TRBJ1-1 few . TRBV7-9